Following are 20 T cell receptor beta chains from one sample sequenced in a study of blood T cells in healthy people across ages. Together with a sample-barcoded 5' primer, a J-beta primer mix was included in a second PCR lasting about 7 to 11 cycles. TCRdb re-called the 5' RACE reads with MiXCR, one entry per CDR3 protein. The repertoire holds around 670,000 distinct CDR3 sequences, with about 28% as singletons. Material: blood. The source of these receptors is an elderly woman in good health.

Many counts were recorded for this clonotype. CDR3 in DNA: TGCAGTGCTAGAGATTCAGGGGGGACTGAAGCTTTCTTT. It translates to CSARDSGGTEAFF. V gene TRBV20-1 combines with J gene TRBJ1-1; the match to TRBD1 covers 7 bases. With V trimmed by 0 bases and J by 5 bases, 3 bases remained unmatched. Germline loops: CDR1 DFQATT, CDR2 SNEGSKA (reference sequence). The CDR3 consists of 13 residues.

The table lists this clonotype with a few counts. The chain uses TRBV7-9 and TRBJ1-6; D remains unclear. The CDR3 sequence is 16 residues long. V was shortened by 3 bases and J by 7 bases, with 16 bases between the two germline ends. Germline V lookup: CDR1 SEHNR, CDR2 FQNEAQ (reference sequence). The CDR3 region is CASSFPGRIENSPLHF. CDR3 DNA: TGTGCCAGCAGCTTCCCTGGGAGGATTGAGAATTCACCCCTCCACTTT. The variable domain in full, completed from reference TRBV7-9 and TRBJ1-6, reads DTGVSQNPRHKITKRGQNVTFRCDPISEHNRLYWYRQTLGQGPEFLTYFQNEAQLEKSRLLSDRFSAERPKGSFSTLEIQRTEQGDSAMYLCASSFPGRIENSPLHFGNGTRLTVT.

This clonotype showed up many times. This chain connects TRBV30 to TRBJ2-5, with TRBD2 matching 10 bases. V shed 8 bases, J shed 5 bases, and the junction held 5 bases outside the gene matches. Germline lookup yields CDR1 GTSNPN and CDR2 SVGIG (reference sequence). The CDR3 consists of 12 residues. As DNA, the CDR3 is TGTGCCCTTAGCGGGGGGAAGGAGACCCAGTACTTC. Encoded protein: CALSGGKETQYF.

This clonotype was picked up a small number of times. A much more abundant neighbour one base away suggests this may be a read error. This chain links TRBV7-3 with TRBJ2-1; D possibly uses TRBD1 or TRBD2 (5 bases each). The DNA matches TRBJ2-7 better at its end, which makes the J call doubtful. Per the germline V gene, CDR1 is SGHTA and CDR2 is FQGTGA. The CDR3 totals 16 residues. CDR3 residues: CASSPSSGLSYNEQYF. CDR3 nucleotides: TGTGCCAGCAGCCCCAGCTCGGGGCTCTCCTACAATGAGCAGTACTTC.

Note on this clonotype: Possible read error: a much larger clone is one base away. The chain uses TRBV20-1 and TRBJ2-4; D is unclear. V was cut by 8 bases and J by 2 bases, with 13 bases left in between. Per the germline V gene, CDR1 is DFQATT and CDR2 is SNEGSKA (reference sequence). The length of the CDR3 is 13 residues. CDR3 sequence (DNA): TGCAGTCCCCTGTGGGTTACCAAAAACATTCAGTACTTC. Translated, it gives CSPLWVTKNIQYF.

The chain carries TRBV20-1 and TRBJ2-1; 12 nucleotides line up with TRBD2. The germline CDR1 and CDR2 sequences are DFQATT and SNEGSKA (reference sequence). This CDR3 comprises 15 residues. After removal of 6 bases from V and 12 bases from J, the junction contained 15 bases not matched to a gene. The CDR3 DNA reads as TGCAGTGCCCCAACCCTAGCGGGAGGGCCGGGTGGGCAGTTCTTC. It is translated as CSAPTLAGGPGGQFF.

The rearrangement uses TRBV7-9 and TRBJ2-5; 10 bases fit TRBD1. Germline CDR1 SEHNR, CDR2 FQNEAQ (reference sequence). CDR3 size: 17 residues. V lost 4 bases and J lost 3; bases outside the gene matches: 11. The CDR3 reads CASSSSPGQGKKETQYF. For the CDR3, the DNA is TGTGCCAGCAGCTCGTCCCCGGGACAGGGGAAAAAAGAGACCCAGTACTTC.

This clonotype was seen many times. The chain combines TRBV9 with TRBJ1-1, with D unresolved. The germline gives CDR1 SGDLS, CDR2 YYNGEE. There are 14 residues in the CDR3. The ends were cut back, 0 bases at V and 1 base at J, with 7 bases in the middle. This CDR3 reads CASSVVGSNTEAFF. In nucleotides, the CDR3 is TGTGCCAGCAGCGTAGTAGGCTCGAACACTGAAGCTTTCTTT.

This clonotype was observed many times. The V and J genes are TRBV29-1 and TRBJ1-2, with D tentatively TRBD1 (6 bases). Trimming shortened V by 1 base and J by 9 bases, and 15 bases separated the two germline ends. The CDR3 spans 13 residues. The germline gives CDR1 SQVTM, CDR2 ANQGSEA. In DNA form, the CDR3 reads TGCAGCGTTGAAGGCCCCGGACAGAGACGCTACACCTTC. Translation: CSVEGPGQRRYTF.

This clonotype was counted a few times. The V call is TRBV20-1, the J call TRBJ1-5, with unresolved D. The germline V gene has CDR1 DFQATT and CDR2 SNEGSKA (reference sequence). Trimming stripped 2 bases from V and 3 bases from J, with 17 bases between. The CDR3 runs 16 residues. CDR3 nucleotide sequence: TGCAGTGCTAGACCCTGGGCCCAAGCCACCAATCAGCCCCAGCATTTT. Its protein is CSARPWAQATNQPQHF.

This clonotype has only one observation. This CDR3 is missing its conserved last phenylalanine or tryptophan, likely due to a read error. This chain links TRBV7-8 with TRBJ2-3; 9 bases fit TRBD2. Germline V gene data show CDR1 as SGHVS and CDR2 as FQNEAQ. The CDR3 contains 20 residues. V was pared by 5 bases and J by 6 bases, with 24 bases of the junction left unmatched. The CDR3 DNA reads as TGTGCCAGCAGCGCCGCGGCTTGGCGGGGGGGCCTTATGGTACCCGATACGCAGTATGTT. Translation: CASSAAAWRGGLMVPDTQYV.

Concerning this clonotype itself: A much larger clone is a single base away; this may be a read error. The chain carries TRBV7-2 and TRBJ1-5; D remains unclear. This CDR3 spans 13 amino acids. V lost 0 bases and J 3 bases, leaving 3 bases between the germline ends. CDR1 is SGHTA, CDR2 FQGNSA, per germline. The CDR3 here is CASSLAPNQPQHF. CDR3 sequence (DNA): TGTGCCAGCAGCTTAGCGCCCAATCAGCCCCAGCATTTT.

The chain carries TRBV11-2 and TRBJ2-1; 9 nucleotides align to TRBD1. CDR3 size: 16 residues. After removal of 2 bases from V and 10 bases from J, the junction contained 12 bases not matched to a gene. Germline V gene data show CDR1 as SGHAT and CDR2 as FQNNGV. The DNA for the CDR3 is TGTGCCAGCAGCTTACGGACAGGGGAAGTTGCCAGAGAGCAGTTCTTC. Its translation is CASSLRTGEVAREQFF.

CDR3 bases: TGCAGCGTTGAGCTAGGGATGGACACTGAAGCTTTCTTT. As protein: CSVELGMDTEAFF. The gene calls are TRBV29-1 and TRBJ1-1; D not resolved. The CDR3 sequence is 13 residues long. Trimming pared 3 bases from V and 3 bases from J, leaving 11 bases between. Germline V gene sequence: CDR1 SQVTM, CDR2 ANQGSEA.

This chain connects TRBV7-9 to TRBJ2-7; TRBD1 is a possible D gene (6 bases). The length of the CDR3 is 18 residues. Germline V gene lookup returns CDR1 SEHNR and CDR2 FQNEAQ (reference sequence). The V end lost 10 bases, the J end lost 2 bases, and 30 bases lay between the germline ends. CDR3 sequence: CANSSNSHRDIIPYEQYF. The CDR3 nucleotides read TGTGCCAACAGTTCCAACTCCCACCGGGACATAATTCCCTACGAGCAGTACTTC.

This clonotype was counted a few times. CDR3 loop: CASSQDHRAGNTIYF. The CDR3 bases are TGTGCCAGCAGCCAAGATCACAGGGCTGGAAACACCATATATTTT. J is TRBJ1-3 and V is TRBV3-1; D might be TRBD1 (6 bases). This CDR3 is built from 15 residues. Germline CDR1 LGHDT, CDR2 YNNKEL (reference sequence). The germline V and J ends were trimmed by 0 bases and 2 bases, with 8 bases remaining between them.

This clonotype was seen ten or more times. DNA of the CDR3: TGTGCCAGCAGCTTAGGGGCAGGGATAGGCTACACCTTC. It encodes CASSLGAGIGYTF. The rearrangement links TRBV7-2 to TRBJ1-2, with D possibly matching TRBD1 (5 bases). V shed 1 base and J shed 8 bases, with 11 bases lying between them. This CDR3 comprises 13 residues. Per the germline V gene, CDR1 is SGHTA and CDR2 is FQGNSA.

Details on this clonotype: This could be a read error, since a much larger clone is one nucleotide away. The CDR3 nucleotides are TGTACCAGCAGCATGGGGACAGGACTAGGCAATCAGCCCCAGCATTTT. Translating it yields CTSSMGTGLGNQPQHF. The gene calls are TRBV5-6 and TRBJ1-5; 8 nucleotides line up with TRBD1. The CDR3 loop spans 16 amino acids. Germline CDR1 reads SGHDT; CDR2 reads YYEEEE.

In regard to this clonotype: This may arise from a read error, as a much more abundant clone is one base away. The chain couples TRBV25-1 to TRBJ1-6; D perhaps matches TRBD1 (6 bases). Germline V lookup: CDR1 MGHDK, CDR2 SYGVNS. This CDR3 spans 15 amino acids. Here the CDR3 reads CVSSQGFSSNSPLHF. CDR3 sequence (DNA): TGTGTCAGCAGTCAGGGGTTTAGTAGTAATTCACCCCTCCACTTT.

This clonotype has more than one count but fewer than ten. Here the CDR3 DNA reads TGCGCCAGCAGCTTTACAGCGACCACTGAAGCTTTCTTT. Its protein is CASSFTATTEAFF. The chain carries TRBV5-1 and TRBJ1-1; D remains unclear. This CDR3 is built from 13 residues. V gave up 2 bases and J gave up 4 bases, with 9 bases separating them. Germline CDR1 reads SGHRS; CDR2 reads YFSETQ.